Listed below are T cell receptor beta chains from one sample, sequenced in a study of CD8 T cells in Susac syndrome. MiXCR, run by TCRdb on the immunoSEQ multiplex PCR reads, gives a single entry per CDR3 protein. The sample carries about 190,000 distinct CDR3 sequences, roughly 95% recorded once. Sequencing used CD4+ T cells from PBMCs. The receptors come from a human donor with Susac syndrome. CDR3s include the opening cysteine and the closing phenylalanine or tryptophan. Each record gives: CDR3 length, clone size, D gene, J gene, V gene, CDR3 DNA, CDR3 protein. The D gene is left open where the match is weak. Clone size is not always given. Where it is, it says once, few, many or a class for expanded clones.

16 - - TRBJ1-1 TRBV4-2 TGTGCCAGCAGCCAAGATCTGGGCCAGGGCAGGACTGAAGCTTTCTTT CASSQDLGQGRTEAFF
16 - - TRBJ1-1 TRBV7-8 TGTGCCAGCACCCGAAGGACAACGGGGGGTAGCACTGAAGCTTTCTTT CASTRRTTGGSTEAFF
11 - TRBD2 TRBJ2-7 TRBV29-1 TGCAGCGCCGGGACTAATTACGAGCAGTACTTC CSAGTNYEQYF
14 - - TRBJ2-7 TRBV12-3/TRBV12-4 TGTGCCAGCAGTTCCAAGGATGTGACCTACGAGCAGTACTTC CASSSKDVTYEQYF
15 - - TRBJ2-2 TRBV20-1 TGCAGTGCTAGAGGGGGTGTATGGGGGACCGGGGAGCTGTTTTTT CSARGGVWGTGELFF
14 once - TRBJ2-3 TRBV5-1 TGCGCCAGCAGCTTAGGGACTTTCACAGATACGCAGTATTTT CASSLGTFTDTQYF
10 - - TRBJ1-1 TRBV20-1 TGCAGTGCTAGAGATCTGTTGGCTTTCTTT CSARDLLAFF
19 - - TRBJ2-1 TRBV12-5 TGTGCTAGTGGTTTGGTCTTGGGGCAGGGGATCGAGTCCTACAATGAGCAGTTCTTC CASGLVLGQGIESYNEQFF
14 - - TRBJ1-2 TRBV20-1 TGCAGTGCTAGGGAAGTTGGCATCCAAGCCGGCTACACCTTC CSAREVGIQAGYTF
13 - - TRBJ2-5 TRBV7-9 TGTGCCAGCAGCATTCCATTAGGAGAGACCCAGTACTTC CASSIPLGETQYF
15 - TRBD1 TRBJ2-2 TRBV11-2 TGTGCCAGCAGCCGGGACAGGGCGAACACCGGGGAGCTGTTTTTT CASSRDRANTGELFF
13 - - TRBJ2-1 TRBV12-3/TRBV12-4 TGTGCCAGCAGTTTTGACGGGGCCCCCCGTGATGTCTTC CASSFDGAPRDVF
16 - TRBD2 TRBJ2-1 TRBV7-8 TGTGCCAGCAGCTTATACCCTACTAGCGGGGGGGCCGGGCGGTTCTTC CASSLYPTSGGAGRFF
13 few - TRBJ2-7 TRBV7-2 TGTGCCAGCAGCCCCCCGGGCCCCTACGAGCAGTACTTC CASSPPGPYEQYF
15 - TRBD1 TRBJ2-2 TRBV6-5 TGTGCCAGCAGTGGACCGGACAGGGTCACCGGGGAGCTGTTTTTT CASSGPDRVTGELFF
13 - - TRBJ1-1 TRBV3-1 TGTGCCAGCAGGCGACAGATGAACACTGAAGCTTTCTTT CASRRQMNTEAFF
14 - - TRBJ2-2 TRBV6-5 TGTGCCAGCAGTTACGGCAGGGTTGGCGGGGAGCTGTTTTTT CASSYGRVGGELFF
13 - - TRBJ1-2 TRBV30 TGTGCCTGGAGTGTACCACAGAACTATGGCTACACCTTC CAWSVPQNYGYTF
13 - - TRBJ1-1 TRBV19 TGTGCCAGTAGTCCTCAGGGGACCGCTGAAGCTTTCTTT CASSPQGTAEAFF
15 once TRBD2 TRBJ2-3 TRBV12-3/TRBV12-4 TGTGCCAGCAGGTCTAGCGGGGGGGCCGCAGATACGCAGTATTTT CASRSSGGAADTQYF
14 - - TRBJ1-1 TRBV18 TGTGCCAGCTCACTTTCGGCGACGGCCGTTGAAGCTTTCTTT CASSLSATAVEAFF
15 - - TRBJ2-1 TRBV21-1 TGTGCCAGCAGCGAAACTAGCGGGGTACTAAATGAGCAGTTCTTC CASSETSGVLNEQFF
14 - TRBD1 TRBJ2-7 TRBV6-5 TGTGCCAGCATCCCGGACAGGACTCCAGGCGAGCAGTACTTC CASIPDRTPGEQYF
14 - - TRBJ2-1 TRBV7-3 TGTGCCAGCAGCTCCAACGACATATACAATGAGCAGTTCTTC CASSSNDIYNEQFF
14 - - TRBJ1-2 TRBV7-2 TGTGCCAGCAGTTTAGGGGTGGTTGGCTATGGCTACACCTTC CASSLGVVGYGYTF
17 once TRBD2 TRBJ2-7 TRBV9 TGTGCCAGCAGCGTTACTAGCGGGGGGCCCCTCGGGGGCGAGCAGTACTTC CASSVTSGGPLGGEQYF
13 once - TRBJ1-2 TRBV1 TGCACCAGCAGCTTTCCGGGACGGTGGGGCTACACCTTC CTSSFPGRWGYTF
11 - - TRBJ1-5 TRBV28 TGTGCCAGCAGCCCGGATCAGCCCCAGCATTTT CASSPDQPQHF
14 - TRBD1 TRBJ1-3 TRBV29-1 TGCAGCGTCGGGACAGCCTCCTCTGGAAACACCATATATTTT CSVGTASSGNTIYF
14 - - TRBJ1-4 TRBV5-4 TGTGCCAGCAGCCCGGGCCTCGAGGGTGAAAAACTGTTTTTT CASSPGLEGEKLFF
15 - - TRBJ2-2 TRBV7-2 TGTGCCAGCAGCTATAGGGGAGCTGATGGCGGGGAGCTGTTTTTT CASSYRGADGGELFF
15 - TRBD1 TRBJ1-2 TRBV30 TGTGCCTGGACTACCGGGACAGGGGGCGGCTATGGCTACACCTTC CAWTTGTGGGYGYTF
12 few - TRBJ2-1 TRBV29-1 TGCAGCGTTGATTTCAGTACTAGTGAGCAGTTCTTC CSVDFSTSEQFF
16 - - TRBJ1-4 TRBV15 TGTGCCACCAGCAGAGATCTTCTGGGTGTTGGTGAAAAACTGTTTTTT CATSRDLLGVGEKLFF
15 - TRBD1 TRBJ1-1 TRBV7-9 TGTGCCAGCAGCTTGTTCCTTACAGGGGAGACTGAAGCTTTCTTT CASSLFLTGETEAFF
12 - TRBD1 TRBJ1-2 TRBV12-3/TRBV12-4 TGTGCCACAATACAGGGGGGCTATGGCTACACCTTC CATIQGGYGYTF
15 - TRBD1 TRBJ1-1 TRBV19 TGTGCCAGTAGGAGACACCAGGGGGCAGCGGCGGAAGCTTTCTTT CASRRHQGAAAEAFF
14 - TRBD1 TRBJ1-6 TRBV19 TGTGCCAGTAGCTCGACAGGGATGGATTCACCCCTCCACTTT CASSSTGMDSPLHF
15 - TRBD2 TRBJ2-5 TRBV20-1 TGCAGTGCTATGGGACTAGCGGGGAGAGAAGAGACCCAGTACTTC CSAMGLAGREETQYF
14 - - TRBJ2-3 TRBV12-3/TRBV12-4 TGTGCCAGCAGCCTATTTTCTAGCACAGATACGCAGTATTTT CASSLFSSTDTQYF
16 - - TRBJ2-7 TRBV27 TGTGCCAGCAGTTTCATCGACAGCGCAAGCTCCTACGAGCAGTACTTC CASSFIDSASSYEQYF